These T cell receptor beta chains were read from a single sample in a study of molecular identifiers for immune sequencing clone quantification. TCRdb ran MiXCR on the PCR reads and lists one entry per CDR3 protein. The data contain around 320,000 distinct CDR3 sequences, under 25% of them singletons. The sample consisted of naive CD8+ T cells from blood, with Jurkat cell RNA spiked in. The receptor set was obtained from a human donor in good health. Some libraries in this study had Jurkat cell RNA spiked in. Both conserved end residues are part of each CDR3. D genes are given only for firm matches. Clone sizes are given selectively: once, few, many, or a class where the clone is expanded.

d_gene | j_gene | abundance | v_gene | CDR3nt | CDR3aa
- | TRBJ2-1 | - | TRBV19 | TGTGCCAGTGACTCGGGACCCTACAATGAGCAGTTCTTC | CASDSGPYNEQFF
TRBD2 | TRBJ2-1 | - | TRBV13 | TGTGCCAGCAGCTTAGAGGGGACTAGTCTTAACTCTGAGCAGTTCTTC | CASSLEGTSLNSEQFF
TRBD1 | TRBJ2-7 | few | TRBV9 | TGTGCCAGCAGCGGAATGGACAGGGCTGACGACGAGCAGTACTTC | CASSGMDRADDEQYF
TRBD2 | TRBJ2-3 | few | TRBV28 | TGTGCCAGCAGCCACCGGGCTAGCGGACCTTCAGATACGCAGTATTTT | CASSHRASGPSDTQYF
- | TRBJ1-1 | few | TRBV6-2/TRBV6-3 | TGTGCCAGCAGTTACGACATTCTGAACACTGAAGCTTTCTTT | CASSYDILNTEAFF
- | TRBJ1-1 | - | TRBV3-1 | TGTGCCAGCAGTGCGATACAGGGTTTGAACACTGAAGCTTTCTTT | CASSAIQGLNTEAFF
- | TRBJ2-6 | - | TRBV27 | TGTGCCAGCAGTTTACAGGGTGTCCTTTCTGGGGCCAACGTCCTGACTTTC | CASSLQGVLSGANVLTF
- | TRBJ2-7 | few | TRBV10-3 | TGTGCCATCAGCGACAGAAACTACGAGCAGTACTTC | CAISDRNYEQYF
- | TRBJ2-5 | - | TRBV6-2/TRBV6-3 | TGTGCCAGCAGTTACTCGATAGGCCAAGACAACCAAGAGACCCAGTACTTC | CASSYSIGQDNQETQYF
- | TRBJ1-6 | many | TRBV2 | TGTGCCAGCAGATTAGAGAGCTCCTATAATTCACCCCTCCACTTT | CASRLESSYNSPLHF
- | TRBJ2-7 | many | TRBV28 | TGTGCCAGCAGTACGACGGCCTACGAGCAGTACTTC | CASSTTAYEQYF
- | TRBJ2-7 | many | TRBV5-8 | TGTGCCAGCAGCTTGGCCCTGGGGGAGTCCCACGAGCAGTACTTC | CASSLALGESHEQYF
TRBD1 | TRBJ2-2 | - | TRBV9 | TGTGCCAGCAGCGGAACACAGGGGGCCAAGAGCACCGGGGAGCTGTTTTTT | CASSGTQGAKSTGELFF
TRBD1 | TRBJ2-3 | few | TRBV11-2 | TGTGCCAGCAGCTTAGAGGGACAGGGCAGCACAGATACGCAGTATTTT | CASSLEGQGSTDTQYF
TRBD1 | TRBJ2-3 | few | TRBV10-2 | TGCGCCAGCAGTGTGACAGGGGATACGCAGTATTTT | CASSVTGDTQYF
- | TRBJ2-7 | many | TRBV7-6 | TGTGCCAGCAGCGCGAGAGAGAGCGAGCAGTACTTC | CASSARESEQYF
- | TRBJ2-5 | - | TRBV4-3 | TGCGCCAGCAGCCAAGATTCCTGGGCAGGGCAAGAGACCCAGTACTTC | CASSQDSWAGQETQYF
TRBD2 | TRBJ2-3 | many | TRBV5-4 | TGTGCCAGCAGCTTTGCTAGCGGAGCCACAGATACGCAGTATTTT | CASSFASGATDTQYF
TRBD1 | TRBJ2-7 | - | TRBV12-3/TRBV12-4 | TGTGCCAGCAGTTTAACCCCACGGGACAGGGCTTCCTACGAGCAGTACTTC | CASSLTPRDRASYEQYF
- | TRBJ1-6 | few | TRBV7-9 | TGTGCCAGCAGCGCGGGGAGTTCACCCCTCCACTTT | CASSAGSSPLHF
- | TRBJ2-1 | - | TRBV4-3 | TGCGCCAGCAGCGAAGGGGCAGGGCCGATCTCCTACAATGAGCAGTTCTTC | CASSEGAGPISYNEQFF
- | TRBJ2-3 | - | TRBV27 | TGTGCCAGCAGTTTATCAGGCGGGATAGGGGTAGATACGCAGTATTTT | CASSLSGGIGVDTQYF
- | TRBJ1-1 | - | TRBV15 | TGTGCCACCAGCATCGGGGGGGGGGTTCTGGGCACTGAAGCTTTCTTT | CATSIGGGVLGTEAFF
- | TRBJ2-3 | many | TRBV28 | TGTGCCAGCACTCTCCTGGCAAGGGACACAGATACGCAGTATTTT | CASTLLARDTDTQYF
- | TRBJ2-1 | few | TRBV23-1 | TGCGCCAGCAGTCCCCTCCATCACTTCGTCGCATCGAAGATGAGACCTGAGCAGTTCTTC | CASSPLHHFVASKMRPEQFF
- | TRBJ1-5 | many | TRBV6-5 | TGTGCCAGCAGCCTGACAGGTCCCTCCCTTCATCAGCCCCAGCATTTT | CASSLTGPSLHQPQHF
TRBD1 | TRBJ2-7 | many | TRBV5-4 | TGTGCCAGCAGCTTCTCCACAGGGGGGTACGAGCAGTACTTC | CASSFSTGGYEQYF
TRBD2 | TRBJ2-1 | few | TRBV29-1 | TGCAGCGTAGCCGCGGGAACTAGCGGCTACAATGAGCAGTTCTTC | CSVAAGTSGYNEQFF
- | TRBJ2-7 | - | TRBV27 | TGTGCCAGCAGTTTCCAGGTTACAGGCGAGCAGTACTTC | CASSFQVTGEQYF
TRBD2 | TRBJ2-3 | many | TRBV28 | TGTGCCAGCAGTTCTAGCGGGAGCTCGACAGATACGCAGTATTTT | CASSSSGSSTDTQYF
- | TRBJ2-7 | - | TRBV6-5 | TGTGGCAGCAGTTGGGCCCGGTGGGGCGAGCAGTACTTC | CGSSWARWGEQYF
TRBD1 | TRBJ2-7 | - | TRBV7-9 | TGTGCCAGCAGCTTAGGTCGGGGACAGGGGTCCAGGTCCTACGAGCAGTACTTC | CASSLGRGQGSRSYEQYF
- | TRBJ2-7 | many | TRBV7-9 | TGTGCCAGCAGCTCGGCCCGTGGTGGGACACTCTTCTACGAGCAGTACTTC | CASSSARGGTLFYEQYF
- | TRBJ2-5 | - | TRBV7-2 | TGTGCCAGTACTCGTACAGTGCGAGAGACCCAGTACTTC | CASTRTVRETQYF
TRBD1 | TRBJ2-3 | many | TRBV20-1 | TGTGGGACAGGGATCACCTTAGATACAGATACGCAGTATTTT | CGTGITLDTDTQYF
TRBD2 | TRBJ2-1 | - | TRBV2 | TGTGCCAGCAGTCCAGGACTAGCGGGGGGCAACAATGAGCAGTTCTTC | CASSPGLAGGNNEQFF
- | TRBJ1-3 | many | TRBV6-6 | TGTGCCAGCAAGGCTGGAAACACCATATATTTT | CASKAGNTIYF
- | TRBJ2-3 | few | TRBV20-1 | TGCAGTGCTAGAGATGCGCTCTATGATGAGCAGTATTTT | CSARDALYDEQYF
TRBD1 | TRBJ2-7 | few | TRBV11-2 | TGTGCCAGCAGCTTCCCCGGACAGGGTGGCAGCGAGCAGTACTTC | CASSFPGQGGSEQYF
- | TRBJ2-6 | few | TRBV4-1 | TGCGCCAGCAGCCAAGAGAGTCTTATTGTATCGGGGGCCAACGTCCTGACTTTC | CASSQESLIVSGANVLTF
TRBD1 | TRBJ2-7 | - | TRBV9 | TGTGCCGGCAGCACAGGGACAGGGGGCTACGAGCAGTACTTC | CAGSTGTGGYEQYF
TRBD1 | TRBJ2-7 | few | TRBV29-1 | TGCAGCGTTGAACTGGGGACAGGGCTTGTCTACGAGCAGTACTTC | CSVELGTGLVYEQYF
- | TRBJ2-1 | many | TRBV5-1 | TGCGCCAGCAGCTTGTCGACCTACAATGAGCAGTTCTTC | CASSLSTYNEQFF
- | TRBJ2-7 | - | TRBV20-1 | TGCAGTGCTAGAGATGAGACGGGGGAGCAGTACTTC | CSARDETGEQYF
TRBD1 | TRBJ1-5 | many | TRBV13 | TGTGCCAGCAGCCCTGGACAGGGACTTAATCAGCCCCAGCATTTT | CASSPGQGLNQPQHF
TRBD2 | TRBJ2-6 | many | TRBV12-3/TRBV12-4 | TGTGCCAGCAGTCGCGGGGGTTTCTCTGGGGCCAACGTCCTGACTTTC | CASSRGGFSGANVLTF
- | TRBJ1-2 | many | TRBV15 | TGTGCCACCAGCAGAGATTTGGGGACTTTAACTGTTGGCTACACCTTC | CATSRDLGTLTVGYTF
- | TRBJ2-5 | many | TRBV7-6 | TGTGCCAGCAGTTCCTGGGACCAGGCGGAGACCCAGTACTTC | CASSSWDQAETQYF
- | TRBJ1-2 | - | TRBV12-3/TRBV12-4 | TGTGCCAGCACCTCGCCCCGGACTGATGGCTACACCTTC | CASTSPRTDGYTF
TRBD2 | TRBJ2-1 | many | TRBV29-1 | TGCAGCGTTGAAATACTAGCGGGAGCGGTCTTC | CSVEILAGAVF
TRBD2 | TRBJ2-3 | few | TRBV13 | TGTGCCAGCAGCTTGTGGCGGGGGGACACCTTTAGCACAGATACGCAGTATTTT | CASSLWRGDTFSTDTQYF
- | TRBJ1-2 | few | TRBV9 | TGTGCCAGCAGCGTGATGACAACCAAAACCCTCGGCTACACCTTC | CASSVMTTKTLGYTF